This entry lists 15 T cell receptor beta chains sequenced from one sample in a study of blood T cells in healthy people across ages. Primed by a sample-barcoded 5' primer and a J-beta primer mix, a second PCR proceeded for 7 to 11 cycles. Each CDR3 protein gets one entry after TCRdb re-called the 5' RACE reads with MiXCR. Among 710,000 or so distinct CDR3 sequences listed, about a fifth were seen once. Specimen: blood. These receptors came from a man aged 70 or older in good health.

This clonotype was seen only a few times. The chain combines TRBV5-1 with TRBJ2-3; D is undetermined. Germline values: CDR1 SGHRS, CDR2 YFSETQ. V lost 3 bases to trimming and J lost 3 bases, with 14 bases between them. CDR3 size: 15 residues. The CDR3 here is CASSSNFGRTDTQYF. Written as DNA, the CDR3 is TGCGCCAGCAGCTCAAACTTTGGACGGACAGATACGCAGTATTTT.

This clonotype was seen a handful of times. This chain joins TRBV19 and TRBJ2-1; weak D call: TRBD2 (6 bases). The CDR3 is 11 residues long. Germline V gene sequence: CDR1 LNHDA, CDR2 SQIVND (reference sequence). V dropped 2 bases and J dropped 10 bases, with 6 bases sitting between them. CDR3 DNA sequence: TGTGCCAGTAGTATACTAGCGGAGCAGTTCTTC. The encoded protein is CASSILAEQFF.

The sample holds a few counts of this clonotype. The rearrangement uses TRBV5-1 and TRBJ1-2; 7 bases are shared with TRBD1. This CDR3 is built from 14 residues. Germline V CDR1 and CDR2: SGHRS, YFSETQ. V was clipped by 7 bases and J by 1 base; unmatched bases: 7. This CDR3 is CASHITGDNYGYTF. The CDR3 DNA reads TGCGCCAGCCACATTACAGGGGATAACTATGGCTACACCTTC.

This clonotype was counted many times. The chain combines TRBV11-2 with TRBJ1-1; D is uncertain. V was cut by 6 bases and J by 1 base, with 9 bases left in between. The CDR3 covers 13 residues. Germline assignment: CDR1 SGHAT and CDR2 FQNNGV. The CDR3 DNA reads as TGTGCCAGCAGTTCTCAACCGAACACTGAAGCTTTCTTT. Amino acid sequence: CASSSQPNTEAFF.

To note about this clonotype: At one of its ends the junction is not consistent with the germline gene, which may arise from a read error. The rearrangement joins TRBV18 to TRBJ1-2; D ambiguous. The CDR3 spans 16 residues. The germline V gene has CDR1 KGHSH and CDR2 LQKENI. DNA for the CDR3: TGTGCCAGCTCACCCCCTTTAACGACGGCGGTCTATGGCCACACCTTC. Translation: CASSPPLTTAVYGHTF.

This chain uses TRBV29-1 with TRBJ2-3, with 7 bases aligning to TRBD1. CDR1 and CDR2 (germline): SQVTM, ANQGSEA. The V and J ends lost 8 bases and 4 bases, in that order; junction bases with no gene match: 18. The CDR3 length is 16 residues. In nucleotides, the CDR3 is TGCAGCCCGAGGGTCCTAGCCGAAGGGGGCGCAGATACGCAGTATTTT. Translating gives CSPRVLAEGGADTQYF.

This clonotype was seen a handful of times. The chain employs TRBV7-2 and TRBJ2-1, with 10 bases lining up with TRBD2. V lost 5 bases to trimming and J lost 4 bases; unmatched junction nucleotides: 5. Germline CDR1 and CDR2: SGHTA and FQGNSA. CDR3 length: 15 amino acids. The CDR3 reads CASSLLAGNYNEQFF. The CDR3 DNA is TGTGCCAGCAGCCTACTAGCGGGGAATTACAATGAGCAGTTCTTC.

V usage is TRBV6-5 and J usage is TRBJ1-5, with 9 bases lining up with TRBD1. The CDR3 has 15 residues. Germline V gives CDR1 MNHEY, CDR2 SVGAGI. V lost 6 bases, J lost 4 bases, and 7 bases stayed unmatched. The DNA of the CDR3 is TGTGCCAGCAGCTCGGGACAGGGCGTTAATCAGCCCCAGCATTTT. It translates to CASSSGQGVNQPQHF.

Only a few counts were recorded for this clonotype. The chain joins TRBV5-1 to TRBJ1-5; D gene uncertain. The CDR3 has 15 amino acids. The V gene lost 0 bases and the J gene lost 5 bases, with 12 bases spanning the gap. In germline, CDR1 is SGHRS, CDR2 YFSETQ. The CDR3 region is CASSLGPGRDQPQHF. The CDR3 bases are TGCGCCAGCAGCTTGGGGCCCGGAAGGGATCAGCCCCAGCATTTT.

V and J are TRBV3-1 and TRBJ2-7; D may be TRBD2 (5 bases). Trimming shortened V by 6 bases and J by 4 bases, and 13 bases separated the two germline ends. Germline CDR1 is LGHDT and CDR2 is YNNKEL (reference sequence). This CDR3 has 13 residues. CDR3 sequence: CASRLSTGYEQYF. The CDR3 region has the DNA TGTGCCAGCAGACTCTCTACGGGGTACGAGCAGTACTTC.

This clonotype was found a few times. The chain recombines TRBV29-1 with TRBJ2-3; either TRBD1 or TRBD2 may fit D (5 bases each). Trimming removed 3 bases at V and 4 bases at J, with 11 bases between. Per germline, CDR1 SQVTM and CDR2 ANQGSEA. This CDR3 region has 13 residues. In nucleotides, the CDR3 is TGCAGCGTTGATGGGGGTATCGCAGATACGCAGTATTTT. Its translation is CSVDGGIADTQYF.

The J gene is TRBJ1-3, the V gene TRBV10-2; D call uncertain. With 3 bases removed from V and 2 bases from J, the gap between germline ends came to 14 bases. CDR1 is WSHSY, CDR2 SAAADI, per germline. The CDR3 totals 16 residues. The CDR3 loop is CASSEGPPRPGNTIYF. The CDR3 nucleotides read TGCGCCAGCAGTGAAGGGCCCCCAAGGCCTGGAAACACCATATATTTT.

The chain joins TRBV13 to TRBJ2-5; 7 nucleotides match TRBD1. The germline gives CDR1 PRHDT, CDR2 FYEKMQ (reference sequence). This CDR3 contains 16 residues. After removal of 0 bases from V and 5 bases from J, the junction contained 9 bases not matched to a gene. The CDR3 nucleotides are TGTGCCAGCAGCTTAGGCCTGGTGACAGGGCGGGAGACCCAGTACTTC. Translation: CASSLGLVTGRETQYF.

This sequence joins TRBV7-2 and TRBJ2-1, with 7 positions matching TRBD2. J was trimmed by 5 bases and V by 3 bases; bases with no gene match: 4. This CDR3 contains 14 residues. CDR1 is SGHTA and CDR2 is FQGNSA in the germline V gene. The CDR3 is CASSFRGSHNEQFF. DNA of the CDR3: TGTGCCAGCAGCTTCCGCGGGAGCCACAATGAGCAGTTCTTC.

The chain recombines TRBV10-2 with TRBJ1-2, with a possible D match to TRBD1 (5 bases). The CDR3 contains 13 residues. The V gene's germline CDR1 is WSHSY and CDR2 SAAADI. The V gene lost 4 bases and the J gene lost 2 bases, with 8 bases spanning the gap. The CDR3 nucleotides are TGCGCCAGCAGTGTAGGGGAAAACTATGGCTACACCTTC. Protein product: CASSVGENYGYTF.